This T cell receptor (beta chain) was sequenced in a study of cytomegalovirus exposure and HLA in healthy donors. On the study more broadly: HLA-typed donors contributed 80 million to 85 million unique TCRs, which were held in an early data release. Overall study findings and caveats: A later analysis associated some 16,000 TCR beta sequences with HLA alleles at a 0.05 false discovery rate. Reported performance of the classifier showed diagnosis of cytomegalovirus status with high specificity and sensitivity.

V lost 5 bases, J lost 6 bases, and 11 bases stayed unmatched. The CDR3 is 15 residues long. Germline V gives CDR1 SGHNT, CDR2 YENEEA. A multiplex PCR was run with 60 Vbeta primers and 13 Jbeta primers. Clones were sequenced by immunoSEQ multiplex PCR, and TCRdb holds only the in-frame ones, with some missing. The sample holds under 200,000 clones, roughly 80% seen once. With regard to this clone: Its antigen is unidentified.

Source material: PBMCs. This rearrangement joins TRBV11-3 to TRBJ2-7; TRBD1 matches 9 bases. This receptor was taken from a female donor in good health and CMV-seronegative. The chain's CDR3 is CASSQLGTGTAEQYF. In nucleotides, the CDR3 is TGTGCCAGCAGCCAATTGGGGACAGGGACCGCCGAGCAGTACTTC.